This TCR beta chain was documented in a study of cytomegalovirus exposure and HLA in healthy donors. Comment on this clone: Other DNA sequences in the same sample also yield this CDR3.

Primers included in the PCR were 60 Vbeta and 13 Jbeta primers. Clones were sequenced by immunoSEQ multiplex PCR, and TCRdb holds only the in-frame ones, with some missing. The table has some 110,000 clones, around 76% seen once. CDR1 and CDR2 from the germline V gene are SGHRS and YFSETQ. The V end lost 0 bases, the J end lost 2 bases, and 2 bases lay between the germline ends. The CDR3 runs 12 residues. Sequencing was carried out using PBMCs. The chain joins TRBV5-1 to TRBJ2-5, with D hard to call. The sequence was obtained from a woman in her fifties or sixties in good health and CMV-seropositive. The CDR3 region is CASSLAQETQYF. The CDR3 DNA is TGCGCCAGCAGCTTGGCTCAAGAGACCCAGTACTTC.